The next 15 T cell receptor beta chains were all read from a single sample in a study of cytomegalovirus exposure and HLA in healthy donors. A multiplex PCR was run with 60 Vbeta primers and 13 Jbeta primers. Produced via immunoSEQ multiplex PCR; TCRdb's table is partial and in-frame only. Among about 130,000 clones listed, over 60% were seen once. Input material: PBMCs. These receptors came from a human donor in good health.

The chain employs TRBV10-2 and TRBJ2-1; possible D gene TRBD2, 6 bases. Germline V CDR1 and CDR2: WSHSY, SAAADI. CDR3 length: 14 residues. Trimming cost V 6 bases and J 4 bases, with 13 bases left between them. The CDR3 nucleotides read TGCGCCAGCAGACTAGCTGGGGGTTACAATGAGCAGTTCTTC. Protein: CASRLAGGYNEQFF.

V is TRBV2 and J is TRBJ1-5; possible D gene TRBD1, 5 bases. The V gene's germline CDR1 is SNHLY and CDR2 FYNNEI. Trimming removed 3 bases at V and 4 bases at J, with 13 bases between. This CDR3 spans 15 amino acids. The CDR3 spells CASSDRAFGNQPQHF. The CDR3 DNA is TGTGCCAGCAGTGACAGGGCCTTTGGGAATCAGCCCCAGCATTTT.

The chain carries TRBV28 and TRBJ1-5; TRBD1 matches at 10 bases. Germline trimming cut 6 bases from V and 6 bases from J; bases unmatched to any gene: 8. The CDR3 length is 15 residues. Per the germline V gene, CDR1 is MDHEN and CDR2 is SYDVKM. The CDR3, as DNA: TGTGCCAGCAGAAAGACAGGGGGCTTCACTCAGCCCCAGCATTTT. This gives the protein CASRKTGGFTQPQHF.

The J gene is TRBJ1-5, the V gene TRBV19; D gene uncertain. This CDR3 has 13 amino acids. V shed 7 bases and J shed 2 bases, with 9 bases lying between them. The germline V gene has CDR1 LNHDA and CDR2 SQIVND (reference sequence). DNA of the CDR3: TGTGCCAGTACCCCGACACGCAATCAGCCCCAGCATTTT. Translation: CASTPTRNQPQHF.

This clone was detected a few times. The chain carries TRBV14 and TRBJ2-7; no clear D. The CDR3 has 15 amino acids. The V end lost 1 base, the J end lost 5 bases, and 15 bases lay between the germline ends. In germline, CDR1 is SGHDN, CDR2 FVKESK. The CDR3 is CASSQAFVGEHEQYF. The CDR3 nucleotides read TGTGCCAGCAGCCAAGCGTTCGTCGGAGAGCACGAGCAGTACTTC.

This sequence joins TRBV21-1 and TRBJ1-6. TRBV21-1 is a listed pseudogene. This CDR3 has 15 amino acids. In DNA, the CDR3 is TGTGCCAGCAGCAACCCCAGAGGCCGGATTTCACCCCTCCACTTT. Its protein product is CASSNPRGRISPLHF.

The J gene is TRBJ2-2, the V gene TRBV5-4; 11 bases match TRBD2. With 3 bases clipped from V and 9 bases from J, the junction kept 7 bases outside the gene matches. The CDR3 is 15 amino acids. The germline CDR1 and CDR2 sequences are SGHNT and YYREEE (reference sequence). The CDR3 protein is CASSSLAGGLRELFF. The CDR3 nucleotides read TGTGCCAGCAGCTCCTTAGCGGGGGGGTTGCGGGAGCTGTTTTTT.

The DNA of the CDR3 is TGTGCCAGCAGTGATGGGGGGTTTCGCGGCTACACCTTC. Its protein product is CASSDGGFRGYTF. The chain links TRBV2 to TRBJ1-2; D might be TRBD1 (5 bases). The germline V gene encodes CDR1 SNHLY and CDR2 FYNNEI. There are 13 residues in the CDR3. The ends were cut back, 3 bases at V and 8 bases at J, with 13 bases in the middle.

V and J are TRBV6-1 and TRBJ1-1, with D maybe TRBD1 (6 bases). V was shortened by 4 bases and J by 5 bases, with 20 bases between the two germline ends. Germline values: CDR1 MNHNS, CDR2 SASEGT. The CDR3 is 16 residues long. DNA for the CDR3: TGTGCCAGCAGTGCGAGCGCCACAGGGTTTGAAACTGAAGCTTTCTTT. Its protein is CASSASATGFETEAFF.

The V gene is TRBV27, the J gene TRBJ1-6; 8 positions match TRBD1. V lost 2 bases and J lost 7; bases outside the gene matches: 1. The V gene's germline CDR1 is MNHEY and CDR2 SMNVEV (reference sequence). The length of the CDR3 is 14 residues. The CDR3 region has the DNA TGTGCCAGCAGTTTAAGGACAGGGAATTCACCCCTCCACTTT. It translates to CASSLRTGNSPLHF.

The rearrangement joins TRBV6-1 to TRBJ1-6; TRBD1 aligns across 9 bases. The CDR3 loop spans 15 amino acids. CDR1 MNHNS and CDR2 SASEGT come from the germline V gene. The J segment lost 7 bases and the V segment lost 6 bases, leaving 7 bases of the junction unmatched. CDR3 residues: CASSWDRVENSPLHF. CDR3 in DNA: TGTGCCAGCAGCTGGGACAGGGTAGAAAATTCACCCCTCCACTTT.

This clone was found once. This sequence joins TRBV2 and TRBJ1-6; D gene ambiguous. The V end lost 5 bases, the J end lost 4 bases, and 12 bases lay between the germline ends. The CDR3 is made up of 15 amino acids. Germline lookup yields CDR1 SNHLY and CDR2 FYNNEI. The CDR3 nucleotides are TGTGCCAGCAGTACGGGTACGGCTTATAATTCACCCCTCCACTTT. It yields the protein CASSTGTAYNSPLHF.

This chain links TRBV28 with TRBJ2-7; 9 bases agree with TRBD1. Unmatched junction bases numbered 11, after V lost 6 bases and J lost 5 bases. CDR3 length equals 15 residues. Germline CDR1 reads MDHEN; CDR2 reads SYDVKM. Here the CDR3 reads CASSHRRDRVDEQYF. The CDR3 coding sequence is TGTGCCAGCAGCCACCGCCGGGACAGGGTCGACGAGCAGTACTTC.

The chain recombines TRBV2 with TRBJ1-2; D gene unclear. CDR3 length: 14 amino acids. The germline V and J ends were trimmed by 5 bases and 7 bases, with 17 bases remaining between them. Per germline, CDR1 SNHLY and CDR2 FYNNEI. The CDR3 reads CASSSEGRSFGYTF. Here the CDR3 DNA reads TGTGCCAGCAGTTCTGAAGGGAGGAGCTTTGGCTACACCTTC.

V usage is TRBV5-1 and J usage is TRBJ2-6, with TRBD1 identical over 11 bases. Trimming removed 2 bases from V and 0 bases from J; junction bases left unmatched: 1. Germline V gene data show CDR1 as SGHRS and CDR2 as YFSETQ. This CDR3 comprises 17 residues. CDR3 DNA: TGCGCCAGCAGCTTTGGGACAGGGGGCTCTGGGGCCAACGTCCTGACTTTC. Its protein product is CASSFGTGGSGANVLTF.